This TCR beta chain stems from a study of blood T cells in healthy people across ages. Together with a sample-barcoded 5' primer, a J-beta primer mix was included in a second PCR lasting about 6 to 12 cycles. TCRdb processed the 5' RACE reads anew with MiXCR; each CDR3 protein has one entry. The sample carries about 1.8 million distinct CDR3 sequences, 40% to 55% recorded once. Trimming removed 4 bases from V and 6 bases from J; junction bases left unmatched: 8. CDR3 size: 16 residues. Germline V gene data show CDR1 as SGHRS and CDR2 as YFSETQ. Sample: blood. This sequence was found in a woman aged 40 to 55 in good health. The rearrangement links TRBV5-1 to TRBJ2-1, with TRBD1 matching 12 bases. The CDR3 nucleotides are TGCGCCAGCAGCCACACCGGGACAGGGGGCATCAATGAGCAGTTCTTC. This codes for CASSHTGTGGINEQFF. The whole variable domain, remainder taken from reference TRBV5-1 and TRBJ2-1, is KAGVTQTPRYLIKTRGQQVTLSCSPISGHRSVSWYQQTPGQGLQFLFEYFSETQRNKGNFPGRFSGRQFSNSRSEMNVSTLELGDSALYLCASSHTGTGGINEQFFGPGTRLTVL.